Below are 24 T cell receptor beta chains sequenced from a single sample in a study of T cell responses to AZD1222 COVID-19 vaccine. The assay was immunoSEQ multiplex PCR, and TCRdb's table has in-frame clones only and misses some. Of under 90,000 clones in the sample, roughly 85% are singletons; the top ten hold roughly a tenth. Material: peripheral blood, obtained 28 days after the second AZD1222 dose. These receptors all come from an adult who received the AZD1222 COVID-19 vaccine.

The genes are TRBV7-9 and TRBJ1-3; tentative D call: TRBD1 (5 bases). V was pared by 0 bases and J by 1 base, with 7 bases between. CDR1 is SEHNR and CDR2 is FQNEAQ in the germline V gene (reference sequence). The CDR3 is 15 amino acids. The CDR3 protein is CASSLAGGSGNTIYF. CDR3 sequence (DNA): TGTGCCAGCAGCTTAGCCGGGGGTTCTGGAAACACCATATATTTT.

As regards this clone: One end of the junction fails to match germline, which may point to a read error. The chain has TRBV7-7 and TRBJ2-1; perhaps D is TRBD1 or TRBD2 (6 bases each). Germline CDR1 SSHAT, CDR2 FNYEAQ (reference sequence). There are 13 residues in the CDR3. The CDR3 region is CASSPGGGNEQFF. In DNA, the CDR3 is TGTGCTAGCAGTCCCGGAGGGGGAAATGAGCAGTTCTTC.

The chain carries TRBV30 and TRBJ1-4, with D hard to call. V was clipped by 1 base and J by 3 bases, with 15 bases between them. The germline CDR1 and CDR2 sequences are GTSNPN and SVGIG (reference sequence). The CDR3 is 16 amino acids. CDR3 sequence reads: CAWSDGGFGANEKLFF. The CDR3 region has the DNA TGTGCCTGGAGTGACGGAGGGTTTGGGGCTAATGAAAAACTGTTTTTT.

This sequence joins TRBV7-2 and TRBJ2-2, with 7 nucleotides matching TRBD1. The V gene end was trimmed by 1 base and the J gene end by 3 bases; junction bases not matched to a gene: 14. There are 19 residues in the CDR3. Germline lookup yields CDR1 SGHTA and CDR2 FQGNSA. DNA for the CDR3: TGTGCCAGCAGCTTAGACCCGGGACAGCGAGTTCGAGACACCGGGGAGCTGTTTTTT. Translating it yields CASSLDPGQRVRDTGELFF.

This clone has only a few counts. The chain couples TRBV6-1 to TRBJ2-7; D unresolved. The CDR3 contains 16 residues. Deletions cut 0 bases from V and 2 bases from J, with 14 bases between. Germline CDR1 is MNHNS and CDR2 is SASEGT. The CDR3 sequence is CASSEAGPFPTYEQYF. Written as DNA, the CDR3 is TGTGCCAGCAGTGAAGCAGGACCGTTTCCGACCTACGAGCAGTACTTC.

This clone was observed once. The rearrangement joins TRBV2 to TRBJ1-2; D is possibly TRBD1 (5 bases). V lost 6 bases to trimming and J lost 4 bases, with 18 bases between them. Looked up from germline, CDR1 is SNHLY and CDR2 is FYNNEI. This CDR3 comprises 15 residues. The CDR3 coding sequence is TGTGCCAGCAGCCTGTATGGGGCAGAAGGCTATGGCTACACCTTC. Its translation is CASSLYGAEGYGYTF.

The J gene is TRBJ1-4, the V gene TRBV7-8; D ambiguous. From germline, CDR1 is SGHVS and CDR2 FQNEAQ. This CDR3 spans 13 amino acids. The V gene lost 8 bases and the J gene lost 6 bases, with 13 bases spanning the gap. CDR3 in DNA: TGTGCCAGCGTCGGGTTGGTACATGAAAAACTGTTTTTT. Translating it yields CASVGLVHEKLFF.

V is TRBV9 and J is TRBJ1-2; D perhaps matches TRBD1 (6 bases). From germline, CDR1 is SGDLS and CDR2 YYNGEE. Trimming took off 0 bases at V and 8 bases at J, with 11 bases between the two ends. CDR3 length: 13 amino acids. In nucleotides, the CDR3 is TGTGCCAGCAGCGTAGCAGGGGCGCGCGGCTACACCTTC. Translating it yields CASSVAGARGYTF. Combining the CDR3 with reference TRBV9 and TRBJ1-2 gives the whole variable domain DSGVTQTPKHLITATGQRVTLRCSPRSGDLSVYWYQQSLDQGLQFLIQYYNGEERAKGNILERFSAQQFPDLHSELNLSSLELGDSALYFCASSVAGARGYTFGSGTRLTVV.

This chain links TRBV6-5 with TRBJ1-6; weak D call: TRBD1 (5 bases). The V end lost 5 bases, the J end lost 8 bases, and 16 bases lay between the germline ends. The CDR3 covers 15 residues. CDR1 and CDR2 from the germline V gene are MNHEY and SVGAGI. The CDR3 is CASSRGAAGDSPLHF. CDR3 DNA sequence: TGTGCCAGCAGTAGAGGAGCAGCGGGGGATTCACCCCTCCACTTT.

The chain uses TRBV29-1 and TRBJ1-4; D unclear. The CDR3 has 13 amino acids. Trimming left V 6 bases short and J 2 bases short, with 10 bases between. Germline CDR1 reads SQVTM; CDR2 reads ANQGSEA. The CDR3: CSVRVLTNEKLFF. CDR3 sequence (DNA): TGCAGCGTCCGGGTCCTGACTAATGAAAAACTGTTTTTT.

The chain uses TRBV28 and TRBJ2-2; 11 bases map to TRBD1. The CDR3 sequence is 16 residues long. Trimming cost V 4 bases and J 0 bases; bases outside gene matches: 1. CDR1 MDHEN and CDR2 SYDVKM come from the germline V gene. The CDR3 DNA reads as TGTGCCAGCAGTTGGGGACAGGGGGCGAACACCGGGGAGCTGTTTTTT. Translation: CASSWGQGANTGELFF.

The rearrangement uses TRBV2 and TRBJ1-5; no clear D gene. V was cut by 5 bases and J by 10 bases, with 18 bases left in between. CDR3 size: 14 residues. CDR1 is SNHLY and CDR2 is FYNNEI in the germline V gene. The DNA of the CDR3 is TGTGCCAGCAGTCCGACTTCCGCCATCAGCCCCCAGCATTTT. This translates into CASSPTSAISPQHF.

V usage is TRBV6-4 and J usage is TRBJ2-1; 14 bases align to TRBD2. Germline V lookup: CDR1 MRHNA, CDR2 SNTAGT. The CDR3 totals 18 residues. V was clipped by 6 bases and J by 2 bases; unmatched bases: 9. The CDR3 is CASSRLAGGTSTYNEQFF. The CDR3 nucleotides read TGTGCCAGCAGCAGACTAGCGGGGGGGACTTCAACCTACAATGAGCAGTTCTTC.

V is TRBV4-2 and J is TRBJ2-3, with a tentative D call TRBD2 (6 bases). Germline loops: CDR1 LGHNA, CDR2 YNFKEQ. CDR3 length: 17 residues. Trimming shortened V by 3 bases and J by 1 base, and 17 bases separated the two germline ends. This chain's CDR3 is CASSHTSAGYRTDTQYF. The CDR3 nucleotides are TGTGCCAGCAGCCATACTTCGGCGGGGTATCGCACAGATACGCAGTATTTT.

The CDR3 DNA reads as TGTGCCAGCAGCCAAGATTACGGGGGACGCATTCAGCCCCAGCATTTT. Amino acids: CASSQDYGGRIQPQHF. The chain joins TRBV4-2 to TRBJ1-5; D is perhaps TRBD1 (5 bases). This CDR3 is built from 16 residues. Per germline, CDR1 LGHNA and CDR2 YNFKEQ. Trimming took off 0 bases at V and 6 bases at J, with 15 bases between the two ends.

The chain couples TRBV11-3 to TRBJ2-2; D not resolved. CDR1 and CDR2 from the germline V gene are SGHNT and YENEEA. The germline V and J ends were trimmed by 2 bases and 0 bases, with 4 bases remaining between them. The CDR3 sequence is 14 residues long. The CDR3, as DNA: TGTGCCAGCAGCTTAACCCCGAACACCGGGGAGCTGTTTTTT. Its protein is CASSLTPNTGELFF.

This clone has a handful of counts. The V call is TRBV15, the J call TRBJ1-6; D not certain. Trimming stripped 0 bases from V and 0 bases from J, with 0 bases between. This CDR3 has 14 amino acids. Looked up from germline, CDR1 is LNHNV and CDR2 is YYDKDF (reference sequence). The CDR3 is CATSRDSYNSPLHF. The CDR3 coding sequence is TGTGCCACCAGCAGAGACTCCTATAATTCACCCCTCCACTTT.

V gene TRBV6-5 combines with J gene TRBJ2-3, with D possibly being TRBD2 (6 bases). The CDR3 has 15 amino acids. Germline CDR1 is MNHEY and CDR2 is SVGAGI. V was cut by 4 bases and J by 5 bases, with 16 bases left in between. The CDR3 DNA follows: TGTGCCAGCAGTTCCCGTCCGGGGGTGATAGATACGCAGTATTTT. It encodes CASSSRPGVIDTQYF.

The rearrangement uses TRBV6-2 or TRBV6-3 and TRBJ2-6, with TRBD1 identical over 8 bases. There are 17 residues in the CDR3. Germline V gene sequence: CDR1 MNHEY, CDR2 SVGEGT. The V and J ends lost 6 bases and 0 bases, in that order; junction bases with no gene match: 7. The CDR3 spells CASSPWTGISGANVLTF. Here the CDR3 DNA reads TGTGCCAGCAGCCCTTGGACAGGGATCTCTGGGGCCAACGTCCTGACTTTC.

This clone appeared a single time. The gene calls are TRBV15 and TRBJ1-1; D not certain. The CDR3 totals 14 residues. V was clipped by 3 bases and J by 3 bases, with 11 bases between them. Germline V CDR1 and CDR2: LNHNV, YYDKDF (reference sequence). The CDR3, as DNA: TGTGCCACCAGCAGTGACCGACGGTACACTGAAGCTTTCTTT. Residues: CATSSDRRYTEAFF.

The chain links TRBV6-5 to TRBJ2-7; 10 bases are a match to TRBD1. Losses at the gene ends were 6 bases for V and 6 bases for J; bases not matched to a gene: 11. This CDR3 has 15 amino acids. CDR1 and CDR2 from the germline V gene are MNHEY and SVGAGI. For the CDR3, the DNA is TGTGCCAGCAGCCCCGGGACAGGGGTTTACTTCGAGCAGTACTTC. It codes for CASSPGTGVYFEQYF.

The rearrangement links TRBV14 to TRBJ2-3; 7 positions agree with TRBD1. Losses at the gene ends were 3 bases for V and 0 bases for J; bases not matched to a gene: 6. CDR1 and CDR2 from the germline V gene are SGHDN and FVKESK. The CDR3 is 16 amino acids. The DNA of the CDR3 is TGTGCCAGCAGCCAGGACAGGAGCTTTAGCACAGATACGCAGTATTTT. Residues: CASSQDRSFSTDTQYF.

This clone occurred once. The CDR3 DNA sequence: TGTGCCAGCAGCGCTCTAGTGGACACTGAAGCTTTCTTT. It is translated as CASSALVDTEAFF. The chain links TRBV5-5 to TRBJ1-1; the D is unclear. The CDR3 is made up of 13 amino acids. Germline V gene data show CDR1 as SGHKS and CDR2 as YYEKEE (reference sequence). Trimming cost V 4 bases and J 3 bases, with 10 bases left between them.

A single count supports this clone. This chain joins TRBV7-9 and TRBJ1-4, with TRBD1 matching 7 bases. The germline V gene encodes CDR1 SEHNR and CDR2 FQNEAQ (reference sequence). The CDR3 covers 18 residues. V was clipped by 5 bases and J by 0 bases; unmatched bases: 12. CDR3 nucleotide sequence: TGTGCCAGCAGCCAGACAGGGAGAAGGGTCTCAACTAATGAAAAACTGTTTTTT. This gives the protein CASSQTGRRVSTNEKLFF.